The clone carrying this TCR beta chain was picked up many times. What it binds is unknown. These data come from a study of T cells after yellow fever vaccination. Looking at the study overall: Where fractions had low cell numbers, libraries were prepared from them with the SMART-Seq v4 Ultra Low Input RNA kit.

Via MiXCR, TCRdb re-called the 5' RACE reads, giving one row per CDR3 protein. The sample records a few hundred thousand distinct CDR3 sequences, around 3.5% being singletons. Study-level results: Among primary-vaccination clones, most reappeared after the booster, at 96% for CD4 and 88% for CD8.

The sample was PBMCs, taken 15 days after the yellow fever booster vaccination. The receptor was isolated from a man between 18 and 29 years old who received the YFV17D yellow fever vaccine.

The CDR3, as DNA: TGTGCCAGCAGCTTAGATCTTAACTATGGCTACACCTTC. Translation gives CASSLDLNYGYTF. The chain has TRBV7-8 and TRBJ1-2; D is unresolved. The germline gives CDR1 SGHVS, CDR2 FQNEAQ. The CDR3 consists of 13 residues. The V and J ends lost 1 base and 1 base respectively, with 4 bases between them.